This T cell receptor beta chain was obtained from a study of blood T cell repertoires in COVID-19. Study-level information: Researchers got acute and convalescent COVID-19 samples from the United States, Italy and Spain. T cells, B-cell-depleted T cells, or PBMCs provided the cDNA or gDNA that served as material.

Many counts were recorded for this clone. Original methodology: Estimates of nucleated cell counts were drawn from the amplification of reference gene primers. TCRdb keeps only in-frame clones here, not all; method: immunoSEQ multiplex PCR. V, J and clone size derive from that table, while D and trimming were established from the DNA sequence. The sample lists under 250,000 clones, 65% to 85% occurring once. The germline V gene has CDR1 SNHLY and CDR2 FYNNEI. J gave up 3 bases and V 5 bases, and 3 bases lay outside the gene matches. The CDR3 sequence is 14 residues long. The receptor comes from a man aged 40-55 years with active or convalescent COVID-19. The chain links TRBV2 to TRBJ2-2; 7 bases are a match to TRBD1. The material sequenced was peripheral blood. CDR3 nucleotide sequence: TGTGCCAGCAGTTCTGACAGGGACACCGGGGAGCTGTTTTTT. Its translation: CASSSDRDTGELFF.